This T cell receptor beta chain was documented in a study of cytomegalovirus exposure and HLA in healthy donors. The germline V and J ends were trimmed by 5 bases and 5 bases, with 9 bases remaining between them. The germline V gene encodes CDR1 DFQATT and CDR2 SNEGSKA (reference sequence). The CDR3 length is 11 residues. The study's findings and limits: Three of the chains that were CMV-associated were confirmed in vitro to be specific for CMV antigens.

This PCR relied on a set of 60 Vbeta primers and 13 Jbeta primers. Repertoires were generated with immunoSEQ multiplex PCR, while TCRdb's copy carries only in-frame clones and drops some. The sample contains 80,000 to 100,000 clones, 80% to 85% of which appear only once. With respect to this clone: The target antigen is unknown.

The sample consisted of PBMCs. This TCR was sampled from a man aged 40-49 years in good health and CMV-seronegative. The V and J genes are TRBV20-1 and TRBJ1-2; TRBD1 might be the D (5 bases). The CDR3 is CSASDIYGYTF. CDR3 coding DNA: TGCAGTGCTTCGGACATTTATGGCTACACCTTC.